This passage covers 6 T cell receptor beta chains from one sample sequenced in a study of shared clonotypes between healthy human individuals. Generated by immunoSEQ multiplex PCR, the TCRdb table keeps only in-frame clones and is missing some. The sample carries about 180,000 clones, 90% to 95% recorded once. What was sequenced was naive CD4+ T cells sorted from blood. Documented subset: CD45RA+ positively selected. Receptors originate from a woman aged 25-40 years in good health.

The chain carries TRBV5-8 and TRBJ1-1; 9 bases agree with TRBD1. There are 17 residues in the CDR3. CDR1 and CDR2 from the germline V gene are SGHTS and YDEGEE. J was trimmed by 6 bases and V by 4 bases; bases with no gene match: 16. The CDR3 coding sequence is TGTGCCAGCAGCCCCATAAAGGGACAGGGAAGGATCGCTGAAGCTTTCTTT. Translating it yields CASSPIKGQGRIAEAFF.

The chain carries TRBV28 and TRBJ2-7; TRBD2 is a possible D gene (6 bases). Trimming stripped 4 bases from V and 2 bases from J, with 21 bases between. Germline V gene sequence: CDR1 MDHEN, CDR2 SYDVKM. The CDR3 is 17 residues long. CDR3 bases: TGTGCCAGCAGTTCCCCGGGGGATGTGGTCACACCCTACGAGCAGTACTTC. This codes for CASSSPGDVVTPYEQYF.

The chain combines TRBV5-1 with TRBJ1-1; D possibly corresponds to TRBD1 (6 bases). This CDR3 has 14 amino acids. V was cut by 3 bases and J by 0 bases, with 9 bases left in between. From germline, CDR1 is SGHRS and CDR2 YFSETQ. CDR3 nucleotide sequence: TGCGCCAGCAGCTCAGGGGCGGTGAACACTGAAGCTTTCTTT. The encoded protein is CASSSGAVNTEAFF.

This rearrangement joins TRBV7-9 to TRBJ2-7; D possibly uses TRBD1 or TRBD2 (5 bases each). Germline values: CDR1 SEHNR, CDR2 FQNEAQ (reference sequence). V shed 5 bases and J shed 3 bases, with 23 bases lying between them. This CDR3 has 17 amino acids. The CDR3 reads CASSIRKRGGKGYEQYF. In nucleotides, the CDR3 is TGTGCCAGCAGCATAAGGAAGAGGGGTGGAAAAGGCTACGAGCAGTACTTC.

The rearrangement uses TRBV7-7 and TRBJ2-5; no clear D gene. V lost 2 bases and J lost 3, with 7 bases in between. Germline values: CDR1 SSHAT, CDR2 FNYEAQ (reference sequence). This CDR3 spans 13 amino acids. CDR3 in amino acids: CASSLRAEETQYF. The DNA of the CDR3 is TGTGCCAGCAGCTTAAGGGCGGAAGAGACCCAGTACTTC. Using reference TRBV7-7 and TRBJ2-5 for the parts outside the CDR3, the full variable domain is GAGVSQSPRYKVTKRGQDVTLRCDPISSHATLYWYQQALGQGPEFLTYFNYEAQPDKSGLPSDRFSAERPEGSISTLTIQRTEQRDSAMYRCASSLRAEETQYFGPGTRLLVL.

This chain connects TRBV5-4 to TRBJ2-5, with 10 bases aligning to TRBD1. The J call may be faulty, since TRBJ2-7 better matches the DNA end. Per germline, CDR1 SGHNT and CDR2 YYREEE (reference sequence). CDR3 size: 15 residues. CDR3 sequence: CASSSSGTGDYEQYF. CDR3 sequence (DNA): TGTGCCAGCAGCTCCTCCGGGACAGGGGACTACGAGCAGTACTTC.